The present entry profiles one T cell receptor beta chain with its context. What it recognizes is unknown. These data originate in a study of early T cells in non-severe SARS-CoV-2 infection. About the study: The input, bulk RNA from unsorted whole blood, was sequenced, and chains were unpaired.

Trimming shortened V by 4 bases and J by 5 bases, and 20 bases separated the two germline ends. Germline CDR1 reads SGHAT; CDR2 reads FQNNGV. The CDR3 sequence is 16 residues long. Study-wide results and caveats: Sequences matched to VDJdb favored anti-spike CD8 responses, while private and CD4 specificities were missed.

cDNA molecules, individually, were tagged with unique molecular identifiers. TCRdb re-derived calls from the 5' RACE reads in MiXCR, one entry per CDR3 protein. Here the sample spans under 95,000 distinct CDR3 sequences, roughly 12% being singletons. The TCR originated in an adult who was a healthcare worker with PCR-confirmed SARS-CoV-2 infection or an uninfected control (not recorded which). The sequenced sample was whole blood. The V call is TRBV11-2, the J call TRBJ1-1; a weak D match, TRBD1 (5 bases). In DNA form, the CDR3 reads TGTGCCAGCAGCTCTACGGCTAGGCAGGGTAATACTGAAGCTTTCTTT. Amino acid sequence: CASSSTARQGNTEAFF.